Listed below are T cell receptor beta chains from one sample, sequenced in a study of OX40 agonist ivuxolimab in advanced cancers. Assay: immunoSEQ multiplex PCR; the TCRdb copy retains only in-frame clones and omits some. The data contain around 53,000 clones, more than 70% of them singletons. The sample was CD4+ or CD8+ T cells sorted from blood, taken in a trial of the OX40 agonist ivuxolimab. These receptors all come from an adult with an advanced solid tumor such as melanoma, head and neck, liver or kidney cancer. Both conserved end residues are part of each CDR3. Each record gives: clone size, D gene, V gene, J gene, CDR3 protein, CDR3 DNA. The D gene is left open where the match is weak. Only part of the rows carry a size: once, few, many, or a class if the clone is expanded.

>-|-|TRBV11-2|TRBJ2-2
CASSLQRVAGELFF
TGTGCCAGCAGCCTACAGCGAGTTGCCGGGGAGCTGTTTTTT
>-|TRBD1|TRBV19|TRBJ2-1
CASSLGTGDNEQFF
TGTGCCAGTAGTCTGGGGACAGGGGACAATGAGCAGTTCTTC
>once|-|TRBV5-1|TRBJ2-1
CASSSGAEQFF
TGCGCCAGCAGTTCCGGGGCAGAGCAGTTCTTC
>-|-|TRBV14|TRBJ1-4
CASSQEKGGAINEKLFF
TGTGCCAGCAGCCAAGAGAAGGGAGGGGCGATTAATGAAAAACTGTTTTTT
>-|-|TRBV2|TRBJ1-2
CASSQTPSGGYGYTF
TGTGCCAGCAGTCAGACTCCCTCCGGAGGCTATGGCTACACCTTC
>-|TRBD2|TRBV19|TRBJ2-1
CASSIGGRPNEQFF
TGTGCCAGTAGTATAGGCGGGAGACCCAATGAGCAGTTCTTC
>-|TRBD1|TRBV19|TRBJ2-1
CASRRQGVSGNEQFF
TGTGCCAGTAGAAGACAGGGAGTTTCTGGGAATGAGCAGTTCTTC
>-|-|TRBV7-9|TRBJ2-5
CASSLEGNPQETQYF
TGTGCCAGCAGCTTAGAAGGGAACCCACAAGAGACCCAGTACTTC
>-|-|TRBV5-1|TRBJ1-6
CASSLTMGNSPLHF
TGCGCCAGCAGCCTGACGATGGGGAATTCACCCCTCCACTTT
>-|TRBD2|TRBV18|TRBJ2-2
CASSIGLAGAGGELFF
TGTGCCAGCTCAATCGGACTAGCGGGAGCTGGCGGGGAGCTGTTTTTT
>-|-|TRBV10-3|TRBJ2-4
CAISESRDEANIQYF
TGTGCCATCAGTGAGTCGCGGGATGAGGCGAACATTCAGTACTTC
>-|-|TRBV29-1|TRBJ1-1
CSVRQILMNTEAFF
TGCAGCGTTAGACAGATTCTCATGAACACTGAAGCTTTCTTT
>-|TRBD2|TRBV29-1|TRBJ2-7
CSVGLAVTYEQYF
TGCAGCGTTGGACTAGCGGTTACCTACGAGCAGTACTTC
>-|TRBD2|TRBV5-1|TRBJ2-1
CASSLLAGKAGNEQFF
TGCGCCAGCAGCCTTTTAGCGGGAAAGGCTGGCAATGAGCAGTTCTTC
>-|TRBD1|TRBV7-9|TRBJ1-1
CASSYLDRGTTEAFF
TGTGCCAGCAGCTACCTTGACAGGGGGACAACTGAAGCTTTCTTT
>-|-|TRBV27|TRBJ1-1
CASTDSLRGAFF
TGTGCCAGCACCGACTCCCTCCGTGGGGCTTTCTTT
>-|TRBD1|TRBV11-1|TRBJ2-5
CASSLTGTGGYETQYF
TGTGCCAGCAGCTTAACCGGGACAGGGGGGTACGAGACCCAGTACTTC
>-|-|TRBV5-4|TRBJ1-2
CASSLGPGGDYGYTF
TGTGCCAGCAGCTTGGGCCCCGGGGGTGACTATGGCTACACCTTC
>-|-|TRBV29-1|TRBJ2-1
CSGAHPGGWEQFF
TGCAGCGGTGCCCATCCCGGGGGTTGGGAGCAGTTCTTC
>-|-|TRBV4-1|TRBJ1-3
CASSQDLVSSGNTIYF
TGCGCCAGCAGCCAAGATTTGGTTAGCTCTGGAAACACCATATATTTT
>-|TRBD1|TRBV28|TRBJ1-5
CASSPPGTVLLPQHF
TGTGCCAGCAGTCCCCCCGGGACAGTTTTGTTGCCCCAGCATTTT
>-|TRBD1|TRBV5-1|TRBJ2-1
CASSLDGQGYNEQFF
TGCGCCAGCAGCTTGGATGGACAGGGATACAATGAGCAGTTCTTC
>few|-|TRBV19|TRBJ2-5
CASSSRYQETQYF
TGTGCCAGTAGTTCAAGATACCAAGAGACCCAGTACTTC
>-|TRBD1|TRBV19|TRBJ1-1
CASSTREQGAAFF
TGTGCCAGTAGTACGCGGGAACAGGGGGCAGCTTTCTTT
>once|-|TRBV21-1|TRBJ2-1
CASRLAGTRDSGMGEQFF
TGTGCCAGTCGACTAGCGGGAACGAGAGATTCGGGGATGGGTGAGCAGTTCTTC
>-|TRBD2|TRBV4-1|TRBJ2-1
CASSSLLAERYNEQFF
TGCGCCAGCAGCTCCTTACTAGCGGAAAGATACAATGAGCAGTTCTTC
>-|TRBD1|TRBV19|TRBJ1-5
CASSLTGRSYQPQHF
TGTGCCAGTAGTCTGACAGGGCGATCCTATCAGCCCCAGCATTTT
>-|TRBD1|TRBV19|TRBJ2-7
CASSIQDRGWSEQYF
TGTGCCAGTAGTATACAGGACAGGGGCTGGAGCGAGCAGTACTTC
>-|-|TRBV2|TRBJ1-6
CASSEERDSPLHF
TGTGCCAGCAGTGAAGAAAGGGATTCACCCCTCCACTTT
>-|-|TRBV10-1|TRBJ1-1
CASSVHLNTEAFF
TGCGCCAGCAGTGTACACCTAAACACTGAAGCTTTCTTT
>-|TRBD2|TRBV6-4|TRBJ2-1
CASSRTSFNEQFF
TGTGCCAGCAGCCGGACTAGTTTCAATGAGCAGTTCTTC
>-|-|TRBV10-2|TRBJ2-4
CASSESAGTYLAKNIQYF
TGCGCCAGCAGTGAGTCGGCAGGAACTTATCTAGCCAAAAACATTCAGTACTTC
>-|-|TRBV30|TRBJ1-2
CAWKGRNGYTF
TGTGCCTGGAAGGGACGGAATGGCTACACCTTC
>-|TRBD2|TRBV4-1|TRBJ2-3
CASSQRMTSGLGDTQYF
TGCGCCAGCAGCCAGCGTATGACTAGCGGGTTGGGAGATACGCAGTATTTT
>-|TRBD2|TRBV7-4|TRBJ2-1
CASSLAAGANEQFF
TGTGCCAGCAGCTTAGCGGCGGGAGCCAATGAGCAGTTCTTC
>-|-|TRBV29-1|TRBJ1-5
CSVSFSGNQPQHF
TGCAGCGTTTCGTTTTCGGGTAATCAGCCCCAGCATTTT
>-|TRBD1|TRBV7-6|TRBJ1-6
CASSSGQGNSPLHF
TGTGCCAGCAGCTCGGGACAGGGGAATTCACCCCTCCACTTT
>-|-|TRBV2|TRBJ1-5
CASTPYRTENQPQHF
TGTGCCAGCACCCCCTACCGGACAGAAAATCAGCCCCAGCATTTT
>-|TRBD2|TRBV5-4|TRBJ2-6
CASSFGLAGGNGANVLTF
TGTGCCAGCAGCTTCGGCCTAGCGGGAGGGAACGGGGCCAACGTCCTGACTTTC
>once|TRBD1|TRBV18|TRBJ2-3
CASSPPGQGADTQYF
TGTGCCAGCTCACCACCGGGACAGGGTGCAGATACGCAGTATTTT
>-|-|TRBV28|TRBJ1-3
CASRPGLGNTIYF
TGTGCCAGCAGACCAGGGCTTGGAAACACCATATATTTT
>-|-|TRBV5-1|TRBJ1-5
CASSFEGFNQPQHF
TGCGCCAGCAGCTTTGAGGGATTCAATCAGCCCCAGCATTTT
>-|TRBD2|TRBV5-4|TRBJ2-1
CASSIPGTSGSNEQFF
TGTGCCAGCAGCATCCCCGGGACTAGCGGATCCAATGAGCAGTTCTTC
>-|-|TRBV27|TRBJ1-1
CASSNQGTVNTEAFF
TGTGCCAGCAGTAACCAGGGGACCGTGAACACTGAAGCTTTCTTT
>once|TRBD1|TRBV5-1|TRBJ2-7
CASSFGTGVSEQYF
TGCGCCAGCAGCTTCGGGACAGGGGTATCCGAGCAGTACTTC
>few|TRBD1|TRBV28|TRBJ2-7
CASSLGGTGFAYEQYF
TGTGCCAGCAGTTTGGGGGGGACAGGGTTCGCCTACGAGCAGTACTTC
>-|-|TRBV19|TRBJ1-5
CASNRDGSHQPQHF
TGTGCCAGCAACCGGGACGGAAGTCATCAGCCCCAGCATTTT
>-|-|TRBV4-1|TRBJ1-1
CASSQGALRNTEAFF
TGCGCCAGCAGCCAAGGGGCGTTAAGGAACACTGAAGCTTTCTTT
>-|-|TRBV19|TRBJ2-5
CASSTGSSAQYF
TGTGCCAGTAGCACAGGGTCCTCGGCCCAGTACTTC
>-|TRBD1|TRBV18|TRBJ1-1
CASSRTGDTEAFF
TGTGCCAGCTCACGGACAGGGGACACTGAAGCTTTCTTT
>-|-|TRBV14|TRBJ1-4
CASSQTTNEKLFF
TGTGCCAGCAGCCAAACCACTAATGAAAAACTGTTTTTT
>-|-|TRBV9|TRBJ2-3
CASSVVTIPTDTQYF
TGTGCCAGCAGCGTAGTAACAATACCCACAGATACGCAGTATTTT
>-|-|TRBV19|TRBJ2-7
CASSPGRTLGEQYF
TGTGCCAGTAGTCCCGGACGGACTCTGGGCGAGCAGTACTTC
>once|-|TRBV6-5|TRBJ1-1
CASIGGGGTEAFF
TGTGCCAGCATTGGGGGCGGAGGCACTGAAGCTTTCTTT
>-|TRBD1|TRBV7-9|TRBJ2-7
CASSLLQGAQGQYF
TGTGCCAGCAGTTTACTACAGGGGGCGCAGGGACAGTACTTC